This is a list of T cell receptor beta chains from one sample in a study of human T cells and chemical hapten exposure. TCRdb ran MiXCR on the RACE reads and lists one entry per CDR3 protein. Of roughly 360,000 distinct CDR3 sequences in the sample, 4.8% were seen once. The specimen was whole blood, collected in connection with sensitization to the hapten diphenylcyclopropenone (DPC). Every receptor here comes from a woman aged 45-60 years with alopecia areata. Some clones in this sample may be carry-over from other donors' samples. The CDR3 runs from the conserved cysteine through the conserved F or W. The D gene is left open where the match is weak. Size is omitted from some rows. Given values are once, few, many or a class for expanded clones.

v_call: TRBV5-1
clone_size: few
d_call: TRBD2
j_call: TRBJ2-1
cdr3_aa: CASSSYGGVYNEQFF
cdr3_nt: TGCGCCAGCAGCTCTTACGGGGGGGTTTACAATGAGCAGTTCTTC

v_call: TRBV6-1
clone_size: few
d_call: NA
j_call: TRBJ1-4
cdr3_aa: CASSVGRGRTFNEKLFF
cdr3_nt: TGTGCCAGCAGTGTCGGCAGGGGCCGGACTTTTAATGAAAAACTGTTTTTT

v_call: TRBV7-2
clone_size: many
d_call: TRBD2
j_call: TRBJ2-5
cdr3_aa: CASSRSGGAYETQYF
cdr3_nt: TGTGCCAGCAGCAGAAGCGGGGGGGCCTACGAGACCCAGTACTTC

v_call: TRBV6-1
clone_size: many
d_call: TRBD1
j_call: TRBJ2-1
cdr3_aa: CASSVDRASDEQFF
cdr3_nt: TGTGCCAGCAGTGTCGACAGGGCGTCGGATGAGCAGTTCTTC

v_call: TRBV20-1
clone_size: many
d_call: NA
j_call: TRBJ1-2
cdr3_aa: CSARESLMGRSDGYTF
cdr3_nt: TGCAGTGCTAGAGAGTCGCTTATGGGCAGGTCCGATGGCTACACCTTC

v_call: TRBV5-1
clone_size: many
d_call: NA
j_call: TRBJ1-1
cdr3_aa: CASSLHRDPTEAFF
cdr3_nt: TGCGCCAGCAGCCTACACAGGGACCCCACTGAAGCTTTCTTT

v_call: TRBV7-8
clone_size: many
d_call: TRBD2
j_call: TRBJ2-3
cdr3_aa: CASSSPGTSGVDTQYF
cdr3_nt: TGTGCCAGCAGCTCCCCCGGGACTAGCGGGGTAGATACGCAGTATTTT

v_call: TRBV12-3/TRBV12-4
clone_size: many
d_call: NA
j_call: TRBJ2-2
cdr3_aa: CASLMGANTGELFF
cdr3_nt: TGTGCCAGCCTTATGGGCGCGAACACCGGGGAGCTGTTTTTT

v_call: TRBV7-2
clone_size: NA
d_call: NA
j_call: TRBJ2-1
cdr3_aa: CASSLWTDGEQFF
cdr3_nt: TGTGCCAGCAGCTTGTGGACAGACGGTGAGCAGTTCTTC

v_call: TRBV12-3/TRBV12-4
clone_size: many
d_call: TRBD2
j_call: TRBJ2-7
cdr3_aa: CASSPGLAGSDEQYF
cdr3_nt: TGTGCCAGCAGTCCTGGACTAGCGGGATCTGACGAGCAGTACTTC

v_call: TRBV6-1
clone_size: NA
d_call: NA
j_call: TRBJ1-5
cdr3_aa: CASKGTDYSNQPQHF
cdr3_nt: TGTGCCAGCAAAGGAACAGACTATAGCAATCAGCCCCAGCATTTT

v_call: TRBV15
clone_size: many
d_call: TRBD1
j_call: TRBJ1-1
cdr3_aa: CATSRGTQGRTEAFF
cdr3_nt: TGTGCCACCAGCAGAGGAACACAGGGGAGAACTGAAGCTTTCTTT

v_call: TRBV5-1
clone_size: many
d_call: TRBD1
j_call: TRBJ1-2
cdr3_aa: CASSPTSGTGIYGYTF
cdr3_nt: TGCGCCAGCAGCCCCACTTCCGGGACAGGAATCTATGGCTACACCTTC

v_call: TRBV6-5
clone_size: few
d_call: NA
j_call: TRBJ2-3
cdr3_aa: CASSYSRAGTDTQYF
cdr3_nt: TGTGCCAGCAGTTATTCTAGGGCAGGCACAGATACGCAGTATTTT

v_call: TRBV25-1
clone_size: NA
d_call: TRBD2
j_call: TRBJ2-3
cdr3_aa: CASGGVRASTDTQYF
cdr3_nt: TGTGCCAGCGGGGGGGTTCGTGCTAGCACAGATACGCAGTATTTT

v_call: TRBV9
clone_size: few
d_call: NA
j_call: TRBJ1-5
cdr3_aa: CASSLDQGYQPQHF
cdr3_nt: TGTGCCAGCAGCCTCGACCAAGGTTATCAGCCCCAGCATTTT

v_call: TRBV14
clone_size: NA
d_call: NA
j_call: TRBJ1-6
cdr3_aa: CASSQDRRRSSYNSPLHF
cdr3_nt: TGTGCCAGCAGCCAAGATAGGAGAAGGAGCTCCTATAATTCACCCCTCCACTTT

v_call: TRBV9
clone_size: NA
d_call: TRBD1
j_call: TRBJ1-4
cdr3_aa: CASSRTGTDNEKLFF
cdr3_nt: TGTGCCAGCAGCAGAACCGGGACAGATAATGAAAAACTGTTTTTT

v_call: TRBV28
clone_size: many
d_call: NA
j_call: TRBJ1-5
cdr3_aa: CASSLLSSNQPQHF
cdr3_nt: TGTGCCAGCAGTTTGTTAAGTAGCAATCAGCCCCAGCATTTT

v_call: TRBV5-1
clone_size: many
d_call: NA
j_call: TRBJ1-2
cdr3_aa: CASSTVGYGYTF
cdr3_nt: TGCGCCAGCAGCACGGTCGGCTATGGCTACACCTTC

v_call: TRBV20-1
clone_size: NA
d_call: TRBD2
j_call: TRBJ2-7
cdr3_aa: CSASGGRLAAYEQYF
cdr3_nt: TGCAGTGCTAGTGGGGGCCGACTAGCGGCCTACGAGCAGTACTTC

v_call: TRBV5-5
clone_size: many
d_call: NA
j_call: TRBJ2-1
cdr3_aa: CASSPGGAGKGNEQFF
cdr3_nt: TGTGCCAGCAGCCCTGGAGGCGCGGGGAAAGGCAATGAGCAGTTCTTC

v_call: TRBV6-5
clone_size: many
d_call: NA
j_call: TRBJ1-2
cdr3_aa: CASSYADSLTNYGYTF
cdr3_nt: TGTGCCAGCAGTTACGCTGACTCGTTAACTAACTATGGCTACACCTTC

v_call: TRBV20-1
clone_size: many
d_call: TRBD2
j_call: TRBJ2-3
cdr3_aa: CSALTSGIDTDTQYF
cdr3_nt: TGCAGTGCTCTGACTAGCGGGATTGACACAGATACGCAGTATTTT

v_call: TRBV20-1
clone_size: few
d_call: TRBD2
j_call: TRBJ2-4
cdr3_aa: CSGMDSGAKNIQYF
cdr3_nt: TGCAGTGGTATGGATAGCGGGGCCAAAAACATTCAGTACTTC

v_call: TRBV12-3/TRBV12-4
clone_size: many
d_call: NA
j_call: TRBJ1-1
cdr3_aa: CASSFWNTEAFF
cdr3_nt: TGTGCCAGCAGTTTCTGGAACACTGAAGCTTTCTTT

v_call: TRBV7-2
clone_size: NA
d_call: NA
j_call: TRBJ2-2
cdr3_aa: CASSLENGELFF
cdr3_nt: TGTGCCAGCAGCTTAGAGAACGGGGAGCTGTTTTTT

v_call: TRBV20-1
clone_size: NA
d_call: NA
j_call: TRBJ2-7
cdr3_aa: CSARDQGPYEQYF
cdr3_nt: TGCAGTGCTAGAGATCAGGGGCCCTACGAGCAGTACTTC

v_call: TRBV20-1
clone_size: many
d_call: NA
j_call: TRBJ1-5
cdr3_aa: CSAIQAADGNQPQHF
cdr3_nt: TGCAGTGCCATCCAGGCGGCCGACGGCAATCAGCCCCAGCATTTT

v_call: TRBV20-1
clone_size: few
d_call: NA
j_call: TRBJ2-5
cdr3_aa: CSAQTSEETQYF
cdr3_nt: TGCAGTGCTCAGACTAGTGAGGAGACCCAGTACTTC

v_call: TRBV20-1
clone_size: few
d_call: NA
j_call: TRBJ2-3
cdr3_aa: CSARDRFQPSTDTQYF
cdr3_nt: TGCAGTGCTAGAGATCGATTCCAACCTAGCACAGATACGCAGTATTTT

v_call: TRBV24-1
clone_size: many
d_call: NA
j_call: TRBJ2-3
cdr3_aa: CATLRDAGIVDTQYF
cdr3_nt: TGTGCCACCCTCCGGGACGCCGGGATTGTAGATACGCAGTATTTT

v_call: TRBV27
clone_size: many
d_call: NA
j_call: TRBJ1-5
cdr3_aa: CASRDNPSNQPQHF
cdr3_nt: TGTGCCAGCAGGGACAATCCTAGCAATCAGCCCCAGCATTTT

v_call: TRBV27
clone_size: many
d_call: TRBD1
j_call: TRBJ2-5
cdr3_aa: CASSLYGTGMETQYF
cdr3_nt: TGTGCCAGCAGTTTATACGGGACAGGGATGGAGACCCAGTACTTC

v_call: TRBV19
clone_size: many
d_call: TRBD1
j_call: TRBJ1-5
cdr3_aa: CASSPTGTAQPQHF
cdr3_nt: TGTGCCAGTAGCCCGACAGGGACGGCTCAGCCCCAGCATTTT

v_call: TRBV12-3/TRBV12-4
clone_size: NA
d_call: NA
j_call: TRBJ2-3
cdr3_aa: CASTGDLGSDTQYF
cdr3_nt: TGTGCCAGCACTGGCGACCTAGGCTCAGATACGCAGTATTTT

v_call: TRBV11-2
clone_size: few
d_call: NA
j_call: TRBJ2-2
cdr3_aa: CASSLYDTGELFF
cdr3_nt: TGTGCCAGCAGCTTGTATGATACCGGGGAGCTGTTTTTT

v_call: TRBV7-9
clone_size: many
d_call: NA
j_call: TRBJ2-3
cdr3_aa: CASSSRPSTDTQYF
cdr3_nt: TGTGCCAGCAGCTCGCGGCCTAGCACAGATACGCAGTATTTT

v_call: TRBV20-1
clone_size: many
d_call: TRBD2
j_call: TRBJ2-1
cdr3_aa: CSASYSAGVMGRNEQFF
cdr3_nt: TGCAGTGCTAGTTACAGCGCGGGGGTAATGGGGAGGAATGAGCAGTTCTTC

v_call: TRBV4-3
clone_size: NA
d_call: NA
j_call: TRBJ2-1
cdr3_aa: CASSQVEGLYNEQFF
cdr3_nt: TGCGCCAGCAGCCAAGTGGAGGGCCTATACAATGAGCAGTTCTTC